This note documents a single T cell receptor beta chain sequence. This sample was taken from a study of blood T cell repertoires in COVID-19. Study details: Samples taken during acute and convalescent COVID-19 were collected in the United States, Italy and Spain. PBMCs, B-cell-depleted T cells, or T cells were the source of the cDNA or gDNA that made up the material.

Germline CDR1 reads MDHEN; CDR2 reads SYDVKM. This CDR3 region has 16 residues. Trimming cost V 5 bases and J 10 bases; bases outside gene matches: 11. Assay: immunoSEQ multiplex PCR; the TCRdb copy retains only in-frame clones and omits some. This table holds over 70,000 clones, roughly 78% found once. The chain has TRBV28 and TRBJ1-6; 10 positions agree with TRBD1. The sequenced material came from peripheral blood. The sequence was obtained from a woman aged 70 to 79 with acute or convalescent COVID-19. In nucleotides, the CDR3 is TGTGCCAGCAGTCCCACGGCGGGACAGGGGAGATCACCCCTCCACTTT. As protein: CASSPTAGQGRSPLHF.